This T cell receptor (beta chain) originates from a study of OX40 agonist ivuxolimab in advanced cancers. Study-level background: Patients received ivuxolimab, an agonistic anti-OX40 (CD134) antibody. A male proportion of over 70% was recorded, with mean age about 60 years and range roughly 23 to 79. Study-wide results and limits: It was not determined which antigens were specifically recognized by the peripheral T cells that had undergone clonal expansion. Among the least clonally expanded were partial responders at 0.1-3.0 mg/kg.

Germline V gene lookup returns CDR1 SEHNR and CDR2 FQNEAQ (reference sequence). The CDR3 has 16 residues. Deletions cut 7 bases from V and 1 base from J, with 18 bases between. This table comes from immunoSEQ multiplex PCR, and its TCRdb copy is limited to in-frame clones, with some not included. The data contain 45,000 or so clones, approximately 82% of them singletons. Turning to this clone: Its specificity is unknown.

The sequence was collected from an adult with an advanced solid tumor such as melanoma, head and neck, liver or kidney cancer. The chain has TRBV7-9 and TRBJ2-3, with D perhaps matching TRBD2 (5 bases). Sequenced material: CD4+ or CD8+ T cells sorted from blood, taken in a trial of the OX40 agonist ivuxolimab. CDR3 region: CASIKSRIGGTDTQYF. CDR3 sequence (DNA): TGTGCCAGCATCAAATCGAGGATCGGGGGCACAGATACGCAGTATTTT.